This entry features one TCR beta chain sequence. The antigen remains unidentified. Germline lookup yields CDR1 MNHEY and CDR2 SVGEGT. There are 13 residues in the CDR3. V gave up 5 bases and J gave up 12 bases, with 17 bases separating them. It was 5'RACE with constant-segment primers that produced the TCR alpha and TCR beta cDNA libraries, which carried sample barcodes and UMIs. TCRdb fed the 5' RACE reads into MiXCR, producing one record per CDR3 protein. This sample has about 210,000 distinct CDR3 sequences, with around 26% found just once. The data originate from a study of T-cell memory formation after mild COVID-19. Study-level background: Across donors, TCR clusters were largely donor specific.

Findings and limits, study-wide: Of the contracting clones, CD4+ ones lay mainly in CM and EM, and CD8+ ones in EMRA.

The sample was PBMCs or a T cell subset sorted from them (not recorded which). The sequence was collected from an adult woman who had mild COVID-19 (a few samples of this study predate the infection). Cell type and time point are not known. The chain links TRBV6-2 or TRBV6-3 to TRBJ2-1, with a possible D match to TRBD2 (5 bases). The CDR3 coding sequence is TGTGCCAGCAGTCTCCCCCGGGAACCGAGGCAGTTCTTC. It is translated as CASSLPREPRQFF.